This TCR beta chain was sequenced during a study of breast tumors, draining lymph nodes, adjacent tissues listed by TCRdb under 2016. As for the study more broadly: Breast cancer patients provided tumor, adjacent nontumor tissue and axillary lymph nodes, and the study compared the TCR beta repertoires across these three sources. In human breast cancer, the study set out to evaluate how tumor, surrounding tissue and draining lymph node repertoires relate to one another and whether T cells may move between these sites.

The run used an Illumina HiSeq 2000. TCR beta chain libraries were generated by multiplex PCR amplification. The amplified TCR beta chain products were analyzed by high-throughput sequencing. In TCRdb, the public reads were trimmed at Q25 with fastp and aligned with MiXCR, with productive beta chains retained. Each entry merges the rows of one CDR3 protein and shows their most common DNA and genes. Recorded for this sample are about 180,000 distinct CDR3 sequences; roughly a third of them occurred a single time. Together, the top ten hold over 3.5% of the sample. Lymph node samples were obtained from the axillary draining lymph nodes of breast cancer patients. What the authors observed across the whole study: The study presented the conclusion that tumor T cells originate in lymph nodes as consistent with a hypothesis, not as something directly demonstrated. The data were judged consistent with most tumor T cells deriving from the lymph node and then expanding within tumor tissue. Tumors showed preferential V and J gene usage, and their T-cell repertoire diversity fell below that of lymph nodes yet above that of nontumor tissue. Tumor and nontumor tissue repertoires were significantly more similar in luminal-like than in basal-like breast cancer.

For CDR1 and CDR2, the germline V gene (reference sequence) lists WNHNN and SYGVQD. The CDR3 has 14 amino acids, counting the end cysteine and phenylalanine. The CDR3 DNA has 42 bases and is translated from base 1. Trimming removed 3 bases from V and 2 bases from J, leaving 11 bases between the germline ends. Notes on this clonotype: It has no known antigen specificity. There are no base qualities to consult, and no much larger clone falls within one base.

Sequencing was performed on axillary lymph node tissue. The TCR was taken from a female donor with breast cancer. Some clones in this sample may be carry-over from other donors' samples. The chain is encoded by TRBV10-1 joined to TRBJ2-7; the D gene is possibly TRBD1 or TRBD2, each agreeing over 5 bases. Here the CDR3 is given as CASSESGTAYEQYF. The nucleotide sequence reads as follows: TGCGCCAGCAGTGAATCGGGGACCGCCTACGAGCAGTACTTC.